This T cell receptor beta chain was sequenced during a study of Graves' ophthalmopathy and Graves' hyperthyroidism. RNA served as the template for amplifying TCR beta CDR3 regions. Following a first-round RT-PCR that used HTBI primers, a second-round multiplex PCR was carried out. TCRdb passed the multiplex PCR reads through MiXCR, listing each CDR3 protein once. This sample has some 750,000 distinct CDR3 sequences, with 35% to 50% found just once. The study enrolled ophthalmopathy donors with moderate-to-severe activity, CAS ≥3, NOSPECS ≥4 and duration under 3 months. CDR1 and CDR2 (germline): ENHRY, SYGVKD. This CDR3 region has 14 residues. Study-level results: Most clonotypes expanded in thyroid above 0.001 frequency were present in blood too.

Of note for this clonotype: Antigen unknown. Germline is not matched at one junction end, which may reflect a read error.

Sequenced sample: peripheral blood. The chain uses TRBV10-3 and TRBJ1-5; the D is unclear. The receptor comes from an adult man with Graves' ophthalmopathy. As DNA, the CDR3 is TGTGCGATCAGTGGCGGAGGGTACAATCAGCCCCAGCATTTT. It is translated as CAISGGGYNQPQHF.